This T cell receptor beta chain emerged from a study of T cell changes during pregnancy in multiple sclerosis. Germline-derived CDR1 and CDR2 are LGHNA and YSLEER. The length of the CDR3 is 16 residues. V shed 0 bases, J shed 5 bases, and the junction held 9 bases outside the gene matches. This clone was recorded only once. TCRdb's table, derived via immunoSEQ multiplex PCR, lists solely in-frame clones and lacks some. The profile shows roughly 48,000 clones, about 92% of them singletons. The rearrangement links TRBV4-3 to TRBJ2-5, with 7 bases lining up with TRBD2. The starting material was CD4+ T cells from peripheral blood mononuclear cells, obtained in the second trimester of pregnancy. The TCR originated in a female donor in good health, enrolled as a control in a pregnancy study. The CDR3 coding sequence is TGCGCCAGCAGCCAAGAAAGGGAGGGCCTTTGGGAGACCCAGTACTTC. It translates to CASSQEREGLWETQYF.